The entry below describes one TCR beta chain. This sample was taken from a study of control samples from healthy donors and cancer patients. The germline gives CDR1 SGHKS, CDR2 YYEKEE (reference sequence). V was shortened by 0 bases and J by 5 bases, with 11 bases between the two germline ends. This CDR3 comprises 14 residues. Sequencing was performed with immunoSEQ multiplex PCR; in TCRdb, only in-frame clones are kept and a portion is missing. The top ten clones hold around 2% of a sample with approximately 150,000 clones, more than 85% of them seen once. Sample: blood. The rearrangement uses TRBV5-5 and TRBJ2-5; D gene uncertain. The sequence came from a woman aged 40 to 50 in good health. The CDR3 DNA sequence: TGTGCCAGCAGCTTGGCGCTTTCTGGGGAGACCCAGTACTTC. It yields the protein CASSLALSGETQYF.